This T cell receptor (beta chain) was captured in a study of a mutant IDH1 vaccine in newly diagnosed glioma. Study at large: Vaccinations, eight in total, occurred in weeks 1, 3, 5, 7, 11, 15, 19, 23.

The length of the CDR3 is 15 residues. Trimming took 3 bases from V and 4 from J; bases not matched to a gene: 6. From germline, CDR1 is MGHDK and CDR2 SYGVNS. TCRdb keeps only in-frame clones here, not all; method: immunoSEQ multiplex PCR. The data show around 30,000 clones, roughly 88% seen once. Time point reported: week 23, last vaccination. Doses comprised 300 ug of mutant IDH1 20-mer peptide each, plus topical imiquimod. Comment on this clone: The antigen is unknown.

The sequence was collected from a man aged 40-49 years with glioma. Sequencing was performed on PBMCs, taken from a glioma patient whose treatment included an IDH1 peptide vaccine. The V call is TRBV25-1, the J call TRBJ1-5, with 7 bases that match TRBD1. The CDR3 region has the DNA TGTGCCAGCAGTGACAGTGGGACAGCTAATCAGCCCCAGCATTTT. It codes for CASSDSGTANQPQHF.